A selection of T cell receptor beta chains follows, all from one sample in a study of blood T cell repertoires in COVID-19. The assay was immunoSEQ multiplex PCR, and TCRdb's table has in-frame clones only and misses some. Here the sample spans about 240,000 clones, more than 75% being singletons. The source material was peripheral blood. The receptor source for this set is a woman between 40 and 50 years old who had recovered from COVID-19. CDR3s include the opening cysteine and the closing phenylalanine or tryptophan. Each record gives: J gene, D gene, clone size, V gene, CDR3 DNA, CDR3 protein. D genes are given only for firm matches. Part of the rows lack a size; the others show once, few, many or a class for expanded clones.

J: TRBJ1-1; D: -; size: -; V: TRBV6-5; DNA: TGTGCCAGCAGGGAGAGAACGAACACTGAAGCTTTCTTT; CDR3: CASRERTNTEAFF
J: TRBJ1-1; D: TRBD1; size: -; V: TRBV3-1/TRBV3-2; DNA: TGTGCCAGCAGCCAAGCCAGGGGGTACACTGAAGCTTTCTTT; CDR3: CASSQARGYTEAFF
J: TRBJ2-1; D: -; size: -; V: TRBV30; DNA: TGTGCCTGGGCCCCCTGGGGCCCCGGGCAGTTCTTC; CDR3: CAWAPWGPGQFF
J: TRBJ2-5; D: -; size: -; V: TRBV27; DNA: TGTGCCAGCAGTTTCGGGTCAGTTCAAGAGACCCAGTACTTC; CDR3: CASSFGSVQETQYF
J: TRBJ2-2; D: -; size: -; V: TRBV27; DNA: TGTGCCAGCACCCCCGGAGGGGTAAGCACCGGGGAGCTGTTTTTT; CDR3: CASTPGGVSTGELFF
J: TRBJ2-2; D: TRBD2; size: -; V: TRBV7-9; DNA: TGTGCCAGCAGCTCCCGGGTAGCGGGGAACACCGGGGAGCTGTTTTTT; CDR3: CASSSRVAGNTGELFF
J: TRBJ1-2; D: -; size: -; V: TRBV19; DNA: TGTGCCAGTACCGACGGAAGGGGCTATGGCTACACCTTC; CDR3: CASTDGRGYGYTF
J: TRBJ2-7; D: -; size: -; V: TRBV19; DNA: TGTGCCAGTAGTATCCCGGGAGTAGCCTACGAGCAGTACTTC; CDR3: CASSIPGVAYEQYF
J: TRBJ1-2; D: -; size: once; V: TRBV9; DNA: TGTGCCAGCACCGAGGGGGATCGGTATGGCTACACCTTC; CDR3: CASTEGDRYGYTF
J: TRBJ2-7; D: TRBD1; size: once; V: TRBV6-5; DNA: TGTGCCAGCAGTCCACGACAGGGTTTTCACGAGCAGTACTTC; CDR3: CASSPRQGFHEQYF
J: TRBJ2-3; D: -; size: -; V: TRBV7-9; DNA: TGTGCCAGCAGCTTAGGGCAGTCTAGCACAGATACGCAGTATTTT; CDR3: CASSLGQSSTDTQYF
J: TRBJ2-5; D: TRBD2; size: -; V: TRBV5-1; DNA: TGCGCCAGCAGCTTGACGGGCGGGAGAGAGACCCAGTACTTC; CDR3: CASSLTGGRETQYF
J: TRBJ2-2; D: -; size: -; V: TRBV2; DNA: TGTGCCAGCAGTGGGGGAGTCCCCGGGGAGCTGTTTTTT; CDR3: CASSGGVPGELFF
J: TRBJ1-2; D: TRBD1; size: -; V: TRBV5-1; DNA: TGCGCCAGCAGCCAACAGGGGACTGGGGGCTACACCTTC; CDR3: CASSQQGTGGYTF
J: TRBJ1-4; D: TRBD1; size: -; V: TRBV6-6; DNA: TGTGCCAGCAGTCTCGGGGGACAGTCGGCCCATGAAAAACTGTTTTTT; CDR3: CASSLGGQSAHEKLFF
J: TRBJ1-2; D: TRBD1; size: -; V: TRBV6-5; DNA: TGTGCCACCAGGGACAGGGGGCTCGCGTATTATGGCTACACCTTC; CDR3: CATRDRGLAYYGYTF
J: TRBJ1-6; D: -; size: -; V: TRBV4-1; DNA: TGCGCCAGCAGCCACCCCGAGCAGGGATTAAGGCAATTCAACCATGCCCTCCACTTT; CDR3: CASSHPEQGLRQFNHALHF